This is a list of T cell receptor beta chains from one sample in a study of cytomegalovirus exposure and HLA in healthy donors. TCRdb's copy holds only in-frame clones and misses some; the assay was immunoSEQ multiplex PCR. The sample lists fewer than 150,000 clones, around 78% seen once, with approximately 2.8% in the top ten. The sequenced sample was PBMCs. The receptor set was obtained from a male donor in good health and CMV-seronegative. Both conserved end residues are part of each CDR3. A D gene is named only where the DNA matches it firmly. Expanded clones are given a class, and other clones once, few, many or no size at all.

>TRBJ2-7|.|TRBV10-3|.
TGTGCCATCAGTGAGTCATGGGCCACACAGGGAAAGGAGAACGAGCAGTACTTC
CAISESWATQGKENEQYF
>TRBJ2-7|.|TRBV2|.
TGTGCCAGCAGTGAGACACACCGGGGCGAGCAGTACTTC
CASSETHRGEQYF
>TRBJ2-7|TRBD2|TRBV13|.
TGTGCCAGCAGCCCGACCCTAGCGGGAGGGACCACCTACGAGCAGTACTTC
CASSPTLAGGTTYEQYF
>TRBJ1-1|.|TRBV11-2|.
TGTGCCAGCAGCCGTTACCCCCCGTCCGAGGGCACTGAAGCTTTCTTT
CASSRYPPSEGTEAFF
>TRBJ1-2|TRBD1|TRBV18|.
TGTGCCAGCTCACCCTCCGGGACAGGGATTGGCTACACCTTC
CASSPSGTGIGYTF
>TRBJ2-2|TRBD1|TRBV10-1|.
TGCGCCAGCGCCGCCGACAGGGGCGCCGGGGAGCTGTTTTTT
CASAADRGAGELFF
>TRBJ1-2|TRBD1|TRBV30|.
TGTGCCTGGAGACCACAGGGGGCGGGCGGCTACACCTTC
CAWRPQGAGGYTF
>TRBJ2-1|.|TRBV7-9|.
TGTGCCAGCAGCTTACCCGTTGACAGGAACTACAATGAGCAGTTCTTC
CASSLPVDRNYNEQFF
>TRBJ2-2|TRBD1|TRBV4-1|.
TGCGCCAGCGGGAAGTGGACAGGGATAGGCTCGAACACCGGGGAGCTGTTTTTT
CASGKWTGIGSNTGELFF
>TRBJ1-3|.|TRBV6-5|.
TGTGCCAGCAGTTACGGAGGGTCTGGAAACACCATATATTTT
CASSYGGSGNTIYF
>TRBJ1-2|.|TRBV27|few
TGTGCCAGCAGTTTGAGAAGTAATTACTATGGCTACACCTTC
CASSLRSNYYGYTF
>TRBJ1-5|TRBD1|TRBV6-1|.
TGTGCCAGCAGTCGGACAGGGGGCCCCAATCAGCCCCAGCATTTT
CASSRTGGPNQPQHF
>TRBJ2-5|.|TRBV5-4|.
TGTGCCAGCAGCTTGGACGGGGGACGATGGGAGACCCAGTACTTC
CASSLDGGRWETQYF
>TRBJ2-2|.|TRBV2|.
TGTGCCAGCGGACTTGGAGGAAACACCGGGGAGCTGTTTTTT
CASGLGGNTGELFF
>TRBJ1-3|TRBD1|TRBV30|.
TGTGCCTGGAGTTATCACAGGGGCTCTGGAAACACCATATATTTT
CAWSYHRGSGNTIYF
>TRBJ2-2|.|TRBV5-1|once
TGCGCCAGCAGCTTGGGACAGACGGCTAACTCGAACACCGGGGAGCTGTTTTTT
CASSLGQTANSNTGELFF
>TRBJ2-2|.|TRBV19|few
TGTGCCAGTAGTCCGCTACACAGGGGAGGCGGGGAGCTGTTTTTT
CASSPLHRGGGELFF
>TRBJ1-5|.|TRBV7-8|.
TGTGCCAGCAGCTTAGCGGCCAGGGGCATCGGAGGCAATCAGCCCCAGCATTTT
CASSLAARGIGGNQPQHF
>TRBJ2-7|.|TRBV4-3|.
TGCGCCAGCAGCCAAGAGTGGGCGTCCTACGAGCAGTACTTC
CASSQEWASYEQYF
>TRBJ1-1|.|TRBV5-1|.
TGCGCCAGCAGCCCGGACAGATACACTGAAGCTTTCTTT
CASSPDRYTEAFF
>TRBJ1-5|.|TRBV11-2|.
TGTGCCAGCAGCTTGTCACAGGCTAATCAGCCCCAGCATTTT
CASSLSQANQPQHF
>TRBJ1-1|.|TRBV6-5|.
TGTGCCAGCAGTTCCTCCGCCGGTTTGAAGGCTTTCTTT
CASSSSAGLKAFF
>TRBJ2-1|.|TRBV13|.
TGTGCCAGCAGCTTAGAACTAGCAGGCAATGAGCAGTTCTTC
CASSLELAGNEQFF
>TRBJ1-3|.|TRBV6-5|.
TGTGCCAGCTCAAACACAAACACCATATATTTT
CASSNTNTIYF
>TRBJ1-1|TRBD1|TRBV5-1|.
TGCGCCAGCAGCAAGGGACAGGGGGTGGGCACTGAAGCTTTCTTT
CASSKGQGVGTEAFF
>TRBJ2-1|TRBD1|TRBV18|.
TGTGCCAGCTCACAACAGGGGGCTAGGGACAATGAGCAGTTCTTC
CASSQQGARDNEQFF
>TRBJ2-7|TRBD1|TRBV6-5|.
TGTGCCAGCAGGACCTTACAGGGGACCCCCTACGAGCAGTACTTC
CASRTLQGTPYEQYF
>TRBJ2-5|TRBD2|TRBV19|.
TGTGCCAGTAGTATAGGGACTAGCGGGAAAGAGACCCAGTACTTC
CASSIGTSGKETQYF
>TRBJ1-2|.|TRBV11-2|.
TGTGCCAGCAGCTCGCTATCTGACAGACACTATGGCTACACCTTC
CASSSLSDRHYGYTF
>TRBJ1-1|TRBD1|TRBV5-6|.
TGTGCCAGCAGCTCTCTCCCGACAGGGTCGAACACTGAAGCTTTCTTT
CASSSLPTGSNTEAFF
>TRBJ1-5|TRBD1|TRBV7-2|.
TGTGCCAGCAGCTTAGACAGGGGCCTTCAGCCCCAGCATTTT
CASSLDRGLQPQHF
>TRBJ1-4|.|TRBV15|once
TGTGCCACCAGCAGACCCCCCCCGGGGGTGGAGTTTGAAAAACTGTTTTTT
CATSRPPPGVEFEKLFF
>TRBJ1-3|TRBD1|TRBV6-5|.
TGTGCCAGCAGTTCCGGGACAGGGGGCGCCGGAAACACCATATATTTT
CASSSGTGGAGNTIYF
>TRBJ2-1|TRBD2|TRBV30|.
TGTGCCTGGAGTCCACGCCTAGCGGGGGCCTACAATGAGCAGTTCTTC
CAWSPRLAGAYNEQFF
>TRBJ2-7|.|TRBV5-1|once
TGCGCCAGCAGCTTGGCCGGTACGGGAGCCTACGAGCAGTACTTC
CASSLAGTGAYEQYF
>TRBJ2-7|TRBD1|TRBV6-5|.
TGTGCCAGCAGTCGAGCGACAGGGGATGCCTACGAGCAGTACTTC
CASSRATGDAYEQYF
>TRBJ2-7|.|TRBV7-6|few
TGTGCCAGCAGCCCTCGCTCGTCCAACTTGGAGGACGAGCAGTACTTC
CASSPRSSNLEDEQYF
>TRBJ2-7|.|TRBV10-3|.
TGTGCCATCAGTGACCCCGGAGTGCCCTACGAGCAGTACTTC
CAISDPGVPYEQYF
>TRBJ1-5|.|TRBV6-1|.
TGTGCCAGCCGATTTGGCGGGCCCCAGCATTTT
CASRFGGPQHF
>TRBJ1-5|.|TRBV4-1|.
TGCGCCAGCAGCCAAGGCAGTAATAGCAATCAGCCCCAGCATTTT
CASSQGSNSNQPQHF
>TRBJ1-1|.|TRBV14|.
TGTGCCAGCAGGCCAACAGGGAACACTGAAGCTTTCTTT
CASRPTGNTEAFF
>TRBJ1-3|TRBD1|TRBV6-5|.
TGTGCCAACCGGGACAGGTCGGCTGGAAACACCATATATTTT
CANRDRSAGNTIYF
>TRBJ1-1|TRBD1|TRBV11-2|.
TGTGCCAGCAGCCAGGGGGGCCCGCTATCCGCAATCTTT
CASSQGGPLSAIF
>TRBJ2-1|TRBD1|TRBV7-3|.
TGTGCCAGCAGCTCTTCACAGGGGGCCGGCGATGAGCAGTTCTTC
CASSSSQGAGDEQFF
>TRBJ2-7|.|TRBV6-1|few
TGTGCCAGCAGTGAAGATGCAGGGGCCTCCTACGAGCAGTACTTC
CASSEDAGASYEQYF
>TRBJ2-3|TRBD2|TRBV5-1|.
TGCGCCAGCAGCTTGGTGACTAGCTCGGCAGATACGCAGTATTTT
CASSLVTSSADTQYF
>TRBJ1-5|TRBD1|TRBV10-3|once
TGTGCCATCAGTGAGGGTAGTGGACAGGGGGCTGGCAATCAGCCCCAGCATTTT
CAISEGSGQGAGNQPQHF